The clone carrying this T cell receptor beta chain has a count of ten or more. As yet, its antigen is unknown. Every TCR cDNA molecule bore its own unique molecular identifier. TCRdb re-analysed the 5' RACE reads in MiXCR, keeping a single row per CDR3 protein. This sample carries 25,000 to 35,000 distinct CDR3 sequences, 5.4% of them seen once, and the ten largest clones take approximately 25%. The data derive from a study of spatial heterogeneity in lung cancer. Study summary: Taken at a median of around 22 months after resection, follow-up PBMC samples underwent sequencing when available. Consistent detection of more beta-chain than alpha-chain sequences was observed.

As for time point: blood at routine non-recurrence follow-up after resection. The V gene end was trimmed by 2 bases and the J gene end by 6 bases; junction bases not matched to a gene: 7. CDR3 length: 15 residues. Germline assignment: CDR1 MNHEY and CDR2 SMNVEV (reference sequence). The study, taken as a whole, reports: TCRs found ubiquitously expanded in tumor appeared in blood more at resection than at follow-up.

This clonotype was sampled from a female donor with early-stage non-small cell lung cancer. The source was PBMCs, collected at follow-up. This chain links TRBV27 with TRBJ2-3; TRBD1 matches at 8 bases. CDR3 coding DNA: TGTGCCAGCAGTTTAAGGACAGGGAAGAGGGATACGCAGTATTTT. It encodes CASSLRTGKRDTQYF.